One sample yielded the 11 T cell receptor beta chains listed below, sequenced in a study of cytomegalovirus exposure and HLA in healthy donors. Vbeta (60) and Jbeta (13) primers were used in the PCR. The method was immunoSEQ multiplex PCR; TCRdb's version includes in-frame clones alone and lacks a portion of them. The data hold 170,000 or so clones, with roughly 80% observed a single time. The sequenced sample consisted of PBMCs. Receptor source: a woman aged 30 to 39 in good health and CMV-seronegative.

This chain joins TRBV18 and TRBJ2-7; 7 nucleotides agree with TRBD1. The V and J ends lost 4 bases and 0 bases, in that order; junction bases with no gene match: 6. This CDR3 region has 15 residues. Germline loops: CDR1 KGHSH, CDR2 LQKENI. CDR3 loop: CASSHGGQSSYEQYF. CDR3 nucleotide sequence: TGTGCCAGCTCACATGGGGGACAGAGCTCCTACGAGCAGTACTTC.

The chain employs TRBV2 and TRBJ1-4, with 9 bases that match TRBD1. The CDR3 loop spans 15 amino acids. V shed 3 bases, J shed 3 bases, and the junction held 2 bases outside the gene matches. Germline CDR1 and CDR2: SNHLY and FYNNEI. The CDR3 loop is CASSERDRANEKLFF. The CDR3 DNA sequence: TGTGCCAGCAGTGAGAGGGACAGGGCTAATGAAAAACTGTTTTTT.

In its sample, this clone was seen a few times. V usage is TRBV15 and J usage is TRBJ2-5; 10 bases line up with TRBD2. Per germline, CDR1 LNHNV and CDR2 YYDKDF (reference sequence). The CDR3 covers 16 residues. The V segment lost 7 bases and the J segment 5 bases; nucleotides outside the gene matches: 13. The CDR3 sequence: CATNRGAGGARETQYF. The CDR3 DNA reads TGTGCCACCAATCGAGGAGCGGGGGGGGCAAGGGAGACCCAGTACTTC.

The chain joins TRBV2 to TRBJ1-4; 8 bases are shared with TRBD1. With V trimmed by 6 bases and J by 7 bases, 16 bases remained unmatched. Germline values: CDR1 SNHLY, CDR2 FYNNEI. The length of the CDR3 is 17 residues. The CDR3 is CASRDRERVIPSEKLFF. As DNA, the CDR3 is TGTGCCAGCAGGGACAGGGAGCGAGTGATCCCTAGTGAAAAACTGTTTTTT.

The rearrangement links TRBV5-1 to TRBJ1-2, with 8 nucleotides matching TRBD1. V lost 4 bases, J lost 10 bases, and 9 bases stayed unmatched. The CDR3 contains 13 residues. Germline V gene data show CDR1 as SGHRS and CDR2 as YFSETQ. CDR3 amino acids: CASSRGTGNVYTF. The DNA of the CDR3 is TGCGCCAGCAGCCGGGGGACAGGCAATGTCTACACCTTC.

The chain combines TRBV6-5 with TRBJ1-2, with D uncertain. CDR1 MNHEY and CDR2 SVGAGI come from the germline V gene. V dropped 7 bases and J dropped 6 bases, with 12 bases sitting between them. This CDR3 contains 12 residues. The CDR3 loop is CASTEGRDGYTF. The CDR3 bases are TGTGCCAGCACCGAGGGAAGGGATGGCTACACCTTC.

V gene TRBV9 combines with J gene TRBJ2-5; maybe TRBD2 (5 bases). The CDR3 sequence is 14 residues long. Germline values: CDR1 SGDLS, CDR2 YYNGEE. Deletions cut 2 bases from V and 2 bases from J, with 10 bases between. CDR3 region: CASSVRTGQETQYF. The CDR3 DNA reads TGTGCCAGCAGCGTTCGGACGGGACAAGAGACCCAGTACTTC.

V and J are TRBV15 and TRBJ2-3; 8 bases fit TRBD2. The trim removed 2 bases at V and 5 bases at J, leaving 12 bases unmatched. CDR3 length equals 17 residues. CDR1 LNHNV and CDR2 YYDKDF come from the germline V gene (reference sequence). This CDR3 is CATSRLTGLGSGDTQYF. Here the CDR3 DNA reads TGTGCCACCAGCAGACTGACGGGACTAGGGTCTGGAGATACGCAGTATTTT.

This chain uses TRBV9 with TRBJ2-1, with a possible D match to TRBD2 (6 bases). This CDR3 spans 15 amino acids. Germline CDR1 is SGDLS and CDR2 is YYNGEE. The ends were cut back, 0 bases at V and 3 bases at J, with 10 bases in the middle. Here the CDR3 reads CASSVGLEFYNEQFF. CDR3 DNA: TGTGCCAGCAGCGTAGGACTAGAGTTCTACAATGAGCAGTTCTTC.

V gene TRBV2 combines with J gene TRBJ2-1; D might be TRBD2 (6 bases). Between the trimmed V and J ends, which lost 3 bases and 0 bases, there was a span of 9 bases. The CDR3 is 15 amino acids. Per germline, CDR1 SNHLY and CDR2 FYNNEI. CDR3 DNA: TGTGCCAGCAGTGATGACGGGAGCTCCTACAATGAGCAGTTCTTC. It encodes CASSDDGSSYNEQFF.

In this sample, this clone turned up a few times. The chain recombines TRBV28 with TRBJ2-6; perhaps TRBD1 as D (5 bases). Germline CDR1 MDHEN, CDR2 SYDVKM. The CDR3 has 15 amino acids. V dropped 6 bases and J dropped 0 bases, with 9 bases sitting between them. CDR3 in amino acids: CASSGQASGANVLTF. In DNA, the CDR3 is TGTGCCAGCAGCGGACAAGCCTCTGGGGCCAACGTCCTGACTTTC.